These 5 T cell receptor beta chains were all obtained from the same sample, sequenced in a study of T-cell reconstitution after alpha-beta-depleted transplantation in children. Preparing the TCRbeta library involved the use of unique molecular identifiers. TCRdb independently ran MiXCR on the PCR reads; one entry per CDR3 protein. The top ten hold 2% of the sample, which has 400,000 to 550,000 distinct CDR3 sequences, under 12% seen once. The sample consisted of PBMCs, taken before TCRalphabeta/CD19-depleted stem cell transplant. The receptors were sampled from a child aged 2-15 years with inherited bone marrow failure, due to receive a stem cell transplant.

This clonotype was picked up many times. One end of the junction varies from germline; a read error may be responsible. This chain connects TRBV7-2 to TRBJ2-4, with TRBD1 matching 7 bases. Germline CDR1 SGHTA, CDR2 FQGNSA. The CDR3 covers 12 residues. The CDR3 region has the DNA TGCGTATCCGGACAGGAAGAAAACATTCAGTACTTC. It codes for CVSGQEENIQYF.

Many counts were recorded for this clonotype. The chain has TRBV7-9 and TRBJ2-7; tentatively, D is TRBD1 (5 bases). CDR1 and CDR2 (germline): SEHNR, FQNEAQ (reference sequence). The CDR3 has 13 residues. The ends were cut back, 6 bases at V and 0 bases at J, with 9 bases in the middle. CDR3: CASSTQDSYEQYF. CDR3 sequence (DNA): TGTGCCAGCAGTACACAGGACTCCTACGAGCAGTACTTC. The full variable domain, in which reference TRBV7-9 and TRBJ2-7 provide the parts outside the CDR3, is DTGVSQNPRHKITKRGQNVTFRCDPISEHNRLYWYRQTLGQGPEFLTYFQNEAQLEKSRLLSDRFSAERPKGSFSTLEIQRTEQGDSAMYLCASSTQDSYEQYFGPGTRLTVT.

This clonotype occurred a few times. This chain uses TRBV29-1 with TRBJ2-7; 8 nucleotides agree with TRBD2. With 8 bases clipped from V and 2 bases from J, the junction kept 8 bases outside the gene matches. CDR1 and CDR2 from the germline V gene are SQVTM and ANQGSEA. This CDR3 has 13 amino acids. CDR3 in DNA: TGCAGCTTCAGAGCGGGAGTCCCCTACGAGCAGTACTTC. This codes for CSFRAGVPYEQYF.

This clonotype was seen at least ten times. The chain carries TRBV27 and TRBJ2-3, with a tentative D call TRBD1 (6 bases). CDR1 and CDR2 (germline): MNHEY, SMNVEV (reference sequence). This CDR3 has 12 amino acids. Trimming cost V 7 bases and J 4 bases, with 9 bases left between them. CDR3 sequence (DNA): TGTGCCAGCACCTCAGGGGCAGATACGCAGTATTTT. As protein: CASTSGADTQYF.

Many counts were recorded for this clonotype. This chain connects TRBV27 to TRBJ2-3; 9 nucleotides align to TRBD2. CDR1 and CDR2 from the germline V gene are MNHEY and SMNVEV (reference sequence). The CDR3 is made up of 16 amino acids. The J segment lost 1 base and the V segment lost 5 bases, leaving 7 bases of the junction unmatched. The CDR3: CASSPWTSAGTDTQYF. The DNA for the CDR3 is TGTGCCAGCAGTCCCTGGACTAGCGCGGGCACAGATACGCAGTATTTT.